This TCR beta chain was obtained from a study of T cells after yellow fever vaccination. Study results and limitations: FACS-sorted repertoires might harbor abundant contaminating clonotypes from the bulk population. Researchers report a weaker secondary response that nonetheless peaked faster, day 5 versus 15. A small proportion of clonotypes was detected in both the CD4 and CD8 compartments.

MiXCR, run by TCRdb on the 5' RACE reads, gives a single entry per CDR3 protein. The data contain roughly 300,000 distinct CDR3 sequences, approximately 8% of them singletons. This clonotype was seen more than once but under ten times. Its antigen is still unknown. In germline, CDR1 is SEHNR, CDR2 FQNEAQ (reference sequence). The CDR3 is made up of 15 amino acids. Trimming cost V 4 bases and J 2 bases, with 12 bases left between them. The chain combines TRBV7-9 with TRBJ2-1, with D perhaps TRBD1 or TRBD2 (5 bases each). The sample here was PBMCs, taken around 45 days after the first yellow fever vaccination. This TCR derives from a man between 18 and 35 years old who received the YFV17D yellow fever vaccine. In nucleotides, the CDR3 is TGTGCCAGCAGCTCTAACCGGGACGCCTACAATGAGCAGTTCTTC. Its translation: CASSSNRDAYNEQFF.